The clone carrying this TCR beta chain was found once. The data were produced by immunoSEQ multiplex PCR, yet TCRdb's version contains in-frame clones alone and is incomplete. Among 35,000 to 50,000 clones listed, approximately 85% were seen once. The data originate from a study of blood T cell repertoires in COVID-19. The sample was peripheral blood. This sequence originates from a human donor in a cohort sampled during active COVID-19.

CDR3 residues: CASSPPSGVSYNEQFF. Written as DNA, the CDR3 is TGTGCCAGCTCACCACCTAGCGGGGTTTCCTACAATGAGCAGTTCTTC. The chain links TRBV18 to TRBJ2-1, with TRBD2 matching over 8 bases. The CDR3 sequence is 16 residues long. J gave up 1 base and V 0 bases, and 2 bases lay outside the gene matches. Germline lookup yields CDR1 KGHSH and CDR2 LQKENI.